The rows below give T cell receptor beta chains drawn from one sample of a study of blood T cells in healthy people across ages. One entry per CDR3 protein results from TCRdb running MiXCR on the 5' RACE reads. Of some 890,000 distinct CDR3 sequences in the sample, about 29% are singletons; the top ten hold 10%. These same records also appear under a second study, on T cells of mothers and their children.

The sample comprised blood. The origin of the receptors is a woman aged 35 to 49 in good health. Each CDR3 is given with its conserved first and last residue. D genes are given only for firm matches. For some rows the clone size is stated as once, few or many, or as a class when expanded; others skip it.

V,D,J,size,DNA,CDR3
TRBV12-3/TRBV12-4,TRBD2,TRBJ2-3,-,TGTGCCAGCAGTACTAGCGGGAGGACAGATACGCAGTATTTT,CASSTSGRTDTQYF
TRBV12-3/TRBV12-4,-,TRBJ2-1,few,TGTGCCAGCACTCGGCCGTCCTACAATGAGCAGTTCTTC,CASTRPSYNEQFF
TRBV28,-,TRBJ2-1,-,TGTGCCAGCAGTTTATGGCTAGCGTCTACCGAAACCACTCACAATGAGCAGTTCTTC,CASSLWLASTETTHNEQFF
TRBV12-3/TRBV12-4,-,TRBJ1-1,-,TGTGCCAGCAGTTTAATGGGGGGCACTGAAGCTTTCTTT,CASSLMGGTEAFF
TRBV19,-,TRBJ1-2,many,TGTGCCAGTAGTATCGGACACCGGATTAACTATGGCTACACCTTC,CASSIGHRINYGYTF
TRBV20-1,TRBD2,TRBJ2-7,many,TGCAGTGCTGCCCGGACTAGCGGGGGGCTAGTGGGGTACGAGCAGTACTTC,CSAARTSGGLVGYEQYF
TRBV28,-,TRBJ2-3,-,TGTGCCAGCAATCTCGGGACCAGTGGGCCCGATGCGCAGTATTTT,CASNLGTSGPDAQYF
TRBV5-1,-,TRBJ2-3,few,TGCGCCAGCAGCTTTTGGGGGCAGGGCACAGATACGCAGTATTTT,CASSFWGQGTDTQYF
TRBV4-1,-,TRBJ2-7,few,TGCGCCAGCAGCCCCCTTTGGTGGGGGGCCTACGAGCAGTACTTC,CASSPLWWGAYEQYF
TRBV20-1,-,TRBJ1-2,-,TGCAGTGCTAGATCCCTGGGGCAGGGGAATGGCTACACCTTC,CSARSLGQGNGYTF
TRBV7-2,-,TRBJ1-4,-,TGTGCCAGCGGGGCAGCTAATGAAAAACTGTTTTTT,CASGAANEKLFF